These 5 T cell receptor beta chains came from one sample sequenced in a study of cytomegalovirus exposure and HLA in healthy donors. The PCR was carried out with 60 Vbeta primers and 13 Jbeta primers. Profiled with immunoSEQ multiplex PCR; TCRdb holds only in-frame clones, not every one. This table has about 130,000 clones, 75% to 85% appearing once. Input material: PBMCs. Receptors originate from a woman between 50 and 59 years old in good health and CMV-seropositive.

The V gene is TRBV18, the J gene TRBJ1-1, with D tentatively TRBD1 (5 bases). Trimming stripped 3 bases from V and 0 bases from J, with 14 bases between. The CDR3 has 16 residues. Germline V gives CDR1 KGHSH, CDR2 LQKENI. CDR3 loop: CASSPPGGNLNTEAFF. DNA of the CDR3: TGTGCCAGCTCACCTCCGGGGGGGAATCTGAACACTGAAGCTTTCTTT.

V and J are TRBV7-2 and TRBJ1-2, with 7 bases matching TRBD1. Per germline, CDR1 SGHTA and CDR2 FQGNSA. V shed 3 bases, J shed 4 bases, and the junction held 5 bases outside the gene matches. This CDR3 has 14 amino acids. DNA of the CDR3: TGTGCCAGCAGCTTCAGACAGGGTAGCTATGGCTACACCTTC. Translating gives CASSFRQGSYGYTF.

The V and J genes are TRBV28 and TRBJ2-7, with 9 bases aligning to TRBD1. This CDR3 comprises 13 residues. Germline CDR1 is MDHEN and CDR2 is SYDVKM. V was clipped by 8 bases and J by 2 bases; unmatched bases: 4. The CDR3 spells CASRQGGTYEQYF. DNA of the CDR3: TGTGCCAGCCGACAGGGGGGAACCTACGAGCAGTACTTC.

The chain links TRBV7-6 to TRBJ2-2; 9 bases align to TRBD2. Germline V lookup: CDR1 SGHVS, CDR2 FNYEAQ. The CDR3 contains 16 residues. V dropped 5 bases and J dropped 3; count of bases not matched to a gene: 7. DNA for the CDR3: TGTGCCAGCAGCCGGGTAGCGGGAGAGGACACCGGGGAGCTGTTTTTT. Protein product: CASSRVAGEDTGELFF.

Only one count was recorded for this clone. CDR3 residues: CATSRGRDRDDWMSYEQYF. The CDR3 DNA reads TGTGCCACCAGCAGAGGCCGGGACAGGGACGACTGGATGTCCTACGAGCAGTACTTC. This rearrangement joins TRBV15 to TRBJ2-7; 9 nucleotides line up with TRBD1. The V gene's germline CDR1 is LNHNV and CDR2 YYDKDF (reference sequence). There are 19 residues in the CDR3. V lost 1 base, J lost 1 base, and 14 bases stayed unmatched.